This T cell receptor (beta chain) was identified during a study of shared clonotypes between healthy human individuals. TCRdb's copy holds only in-frame clones and misses some; the assay was immunoSEQ multiplex PCR. The data show millions of clones, with over 85% seen just once and about 0.13% held by the top ten. Trimming left V 6 bases short and J 7 bases short, with 12 bases between. CDR1 and CDR2 (germline): MGHDK, SYGVNS. CDR3 length equals 12 residues. The sequence derives from a man younger than 35 in good health. V usage is TRBV25-1 and J usage is TRBJ2-5, with D perhaps TRBD1 (5 bases). The sequenced sample was naive CD4+ T cells sorted from blood. As for subset: CD45RA+ positively selected. Written as DNA, the CDR3 is TGTGCCAGCAGGGGGTGGCAGGGGACCCAGTACTTC. Residues: CASRGWQGTQYF.